Each of the 17 T cell receptor beta chains below was sequenced from the same sample in a study of a mutant IDH1 vaccine in newly diagnosed glioma. Assay: immunoSEQ multiplex PCR; the TCRdb copy retains only in-frame clones and omits some. The sample has about 59,000 clones, about nine tenths seen once. Time point here: baseline, week 1 (first vaccination visit). Treatment: pre-vaccination baseline after standard-of-care therapy. The starting material was PBMCs, obtained from a glioma patient treated with radiotherapy, temozolomide or both. Every receptor here comes from a man aged 50 or older with glioma.

The chain has TRBV18 and TRBJ2-3; D is ambiguous. Deletions cut 8 bases from V and 2 bases from J, with 8 bases between. CDR3 length equals 12 residues. Germline CDR1 KGHSH, CDR2 LQKENI. CDR3 region: CASTTYTDTQYF. Written as DNA, the CDR3 is TGTGCCAGCACCACCTACACAGATACGCAGTATTTT. The whole variable domain, filled in from reference TRBV18 and TRBJ2-3, reads NAGVMQNPRHLVRRRGQEARLRCSPMKGHSHVYWYRQLPEEGLKFMVYLQKENIIDESGMPKERFSAEFPKEGPSILRIQQVVRGDSAAYFCASTTYTDTQYFGPGTRLTVL.

The chain uses TRBV20-1 and TRBJ1-4; D remains unclear. The V gene's germline CDR1 is DFQATT and CDR2 SNEGSKA (reference sequence). The V gene lost 3 bases and the J gene lost 7 bases, with 6 bases spanning the gap. The CDR3 has 11 amino acids. CDR3 sequence (DNA): TGCAGTGCTAGGCGTAGTGAAAAACTGTTTTTT. As protein: CSARRSEKLFF.

The CDR3 sequence is CASSYSAGQGKSPLHF. The CDR3 coding sequence is TGTGCCAGCAGTTACTCTGCAGGGCAGGGGAAATCACCCCTCCACTTT. The chain joins TRBV6-5 to TRBJ1-6; maybe TRBD1 (6 bases). Germline assignment: CDR1 MNHEY and CDR2 SVGAGI. Trimming pared 0 bases from V and 10 bases from J, leaving 16 bases between. There are 16 residues in the CDR3.

The rearrangement joins TRBV7-9 to TRBJ2-5, with 13 bases identical to TRBD2. Germline lookup yields CDR1 SEHNR and CDR2 FQNEAQ (reference sequence). J gave up 1 base and V 5 bases, and 4 bases lay outside the gene matches. The CDR3 sequence is 16 residues long. The CDR3, as DNA: TGTGCCAGCAGCCTCCGGACTAGCGGGGGCCAAGAGACCCAGTACTTC. Protein: CASSLRTSGGQETQYF.

This chain uses TRBV5-6 with TRBJ2-1, with 8 bases matching TRBD2. The CDR3 is 14 residues long. Germline loops: CDR1 SGHDT, CDR2 YYEEEE. V was clipped by 4 bases and J by 7 bases; unmatched bases: 7. In nucleotides, the CDR3 is TGTGCCAGCAGCCGCCGGGGGGGCCGAAATGAGCAGTTCTTC. Residues: CASSRRGGRNEQFF.

V usage is TRBV6-5 and J usage is TRBJ1-2; tentatively, D is TRBD1 (6 bases). The CDR3 totals 13 residues. Germline V gene sequence: CDR1 MNHEY, CDR2 SVGAGI. V was clipped by 8 bases and J by 5 bases, with 15 bases between them. CDR3 loop: CASGKGGRYGYTF. The CDR3 DNA reads as TGTGCCAGCGGAAAGGGGGGGAGGTATGGCTACACCTTC.

This clone has only one observation. The chain joins TRBV28 to TRBJ2-7; D possibly uses TRBD1 or TRBD2 (5 bases each). The length of the CDR3 is 15 residues. Trimming removed 8 bases at V and 0 bases at J, with 17 bases between. Germline V gene data show CDR1 as MDHEN and CDR2 as SYDVKM. The DNA of the CDR3 is TGTGCCAGCCGTCCGTGGGACGGGGCCTCCTACGAGCAGTACTTC. Translating it yields CASRPWDGASYEQYF.

The chain recombines TRBV7-2 with TRBJ2-2, with a possible D match to TRBD2 (5 bases). Trimming took 4 bases from V and 2 from J, leaving 11 bases between them. Germline lookup yields CDR1 SGHTA and CDR2 FQGNSA. This CDR3 has 15 residues. Here the CDR3 DNA reads TGTGCCAGCAGCTCCGGACTGTTTAACACCGGGGAGCTGTTTTTT. This sequence encodes CASSSGLFNTGELFF.

The rearrangement links TRBV7-2 to TRBJ1-2; D call uncertain. CDR1 and CDR2 (germline): SGHTA, FQGNSA. Between the trimmed V and J ends, which lost 0 bases and 0 bases, there was a span of 5 bases. CDR3 length: 14 amino acids. CDR3 bases: TGTGCCAGCAGCTTAGCCAGCACTAACTATGGCTACACCTTC. Protein: CASSLASTNYGYTF.

The V call is TRBV7-9, the J call TRBJ1-4, with a tentative D call TRBD1 (6 bases). The length of the CDR3 is 13 residues. V was pared by 2 bases and J by 8 bases, with 9 bases between. Germline V gene lookup returns CDR1 SEHNR and CDR2 FQNEAQ (reference sequence). The CDR3: CASSLPGEEKLFF. CDR3 nucleotides: TGTGCCAGCAGCTTACCAGGGGAGGAAAAACTGTTTTTT.

CDR3 coding DNA: TGTGCCAGCAGTTTATTGGCGGGGGAGCAGTTCTTC. Translating it yields CASSLLAGEQFF. J is TRBJ2-1 and V is TRBV28; D is possibly TRBD2 (6 bases). Germline V CDR1 and CDR2: MDHEN, SYDVKM. The CDR3 has 12 amino acids. Trimming shortened V by 1 base and J by 10 bases, and 8 bases separated the two germline ends.

The chain has TRBV5-8 and TRBJ1-2; 10 bases align to TRBD1. The germline V gene encodes CDR1 SGHTS and CDR2 YDEGEE. The CDR3 runs 14 residues. Germline trimming cut 0 bases from V and 7 bases from J; bases unmatched to any gene: 3. The CDR3 coding sequence is TGTGCCAGCAGCTTGGATTGGACAGGGGGTGGCTACACCTTC. Translating it yields CASSLDWTGGGYTF.

The chain uses TRBV28 and TRBJ2-7; 8 bases are shared with TRBD1. With 8 bases clipped from V and 4 bases from J, the junction kept 7 bases outside the gene matches. The length of the CDR3 is 13 residues. Germline CDR1 and CDR2: MDHEN and SYDVKM. The CDR3 nucleotides read TGTGCCAGCGCGACAGGGGATAATTACGAGCAGTACTTC. This sequence encodes CASATGDNYEQYF.

The chain employs TRBV4-1 and TRBJ2-7, with TRBD2 as a possible D gene (6 bases). Germline V gene data show CDR1 as MGHRA and CDR2 as YSYEKL. V gave up 1 base and J gave up 3 bases, with 7 bases separating them. This CDR3 contains 13 residues. The CDR3 DNA reads TGCGCCAGCAGCCAAGTGGGGGGCTACGAGCAGTACTTC. Protein product: CASSQVGGYEQYF.

This chain connects TRBV7-2 to TRBJ2-2; TRBD1 aligns across 10 bases. Trimming took 3 bases from V and 6 from J; bases not matched to a gene: 10. Per the germline V gene, CDR1 is SGHTA and CDR2 is FQGNSA. The CDR3 has 17 amino acids. CDR3 loop: CASSLKSGQGFPGELFF. The DNA for the CDR3 is TGTGCCAGCAGCTTGAAATCGGGACAGGGGTTTCCCGGGGAGCTGTTTTTT.

The CDR3 region has the DNA TGCGCCAGCAGCTTCCTGACAGGGGAGTTCGGAAACACCATATATTTT. It is translated as CASSFLTGEFGNTIYF. The J gene is TRBJ1-3, the V gene TRBV5-1; TRBD1 agrees at 8 bases. The CDR3 has 16 amino acids. Trimming cost V 2 bases and J 4 bases; bases outside gene matches: 8. Per germline, CDR1 SGHRS and CDR2 YFSETQ. The full variable domain, rest sourced from reference TRBV5-1 and TRBJ1-3, is KAGVTQTPRYLIKTRGQQVTLSCSPISGHRSVSWYQQTPGQGLQFLFEYFSETQRNKGNFPGRFSGRQFSNSRSEMNVSTLELGDSALYLCASSFLTGEFGNTIYFGEGSWLTVV.

This sequence joins TRBV4-1 and TRBJ2-1; no clear D gene. V lost 2 bases to trimming and J lost 4 bases, with 12 bases between them. CDR3 length equals 15 residues. CDR1 and CDR2 from the germline V gene are MGHRA and YSYEKL. The CDR3 sequence: CASSQPPTRYNEQFF. As DNA, the CDR3 is TGCGCCAGCAGCCAACCGCCCACCCGTTACAATGAGCAGTTCTTC.